This record covers a single T cell receptor beta chain. Its antigen is undetermined. The CDR3 runs to 14 residues. Germline V CDR1 and CDR2: MNHNS, SASEGT. Trimming at V came to 5 bases and at J to 5 bases, leaving 7 bases not matched to a gene. Some clones are missing from TCRdb's copy, which holds only in-frame ones; the method was immunoSEQ multiplex PCR. The data contain more than 45,000 clones, over 75% of them singletons. This entry comes from a study of OX40 agonist ivuxolimab in advanced cancers. In the study overall: In this trial design, patients received ivuxolimab intravenously at 0.01 to 10 mg/kg every 2 weeks. People in dose escalation had one of these cancers: hepatocellular carcinoma, melanoma, renal cell or head and neck cancer. Averaging 60 years in age, with a range of about 23 to 90, the cohort was approximately 83% male.

Findings and limits, study-wide: Averaged across samples, CD8+ T cells carried more expanded clones than CD4+ did.

The clonotype comes from an adult with an advanced solid tumor such as melanoma, head and neck, liver or kidney cancer. The gene calls are TRBV6-1 and TRBJ2-3; 7 bases match TRBD2. The source was CD4+ or CD8+ T cells sorted from blood, collected in a trial of the OX40 agonist ivuxolimab. CDR3 in DNA: TGTGCCAGCAGTCACCGGGACTATATAGATACGCAGTATTTT. Its translation is CASSHRDYIDTQYF.